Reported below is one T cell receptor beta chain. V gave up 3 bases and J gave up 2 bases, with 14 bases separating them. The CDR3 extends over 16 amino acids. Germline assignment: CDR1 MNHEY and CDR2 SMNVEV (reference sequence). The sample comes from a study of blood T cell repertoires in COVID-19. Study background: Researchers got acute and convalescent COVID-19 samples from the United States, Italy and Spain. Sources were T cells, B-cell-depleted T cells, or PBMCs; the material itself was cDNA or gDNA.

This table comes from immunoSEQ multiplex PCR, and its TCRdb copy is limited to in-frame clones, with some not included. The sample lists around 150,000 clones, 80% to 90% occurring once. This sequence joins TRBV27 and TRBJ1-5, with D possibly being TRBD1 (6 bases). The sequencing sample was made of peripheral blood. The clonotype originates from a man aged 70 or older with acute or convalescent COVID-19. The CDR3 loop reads CASSLYTGSGNQPQHF. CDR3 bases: TGTGCCAGCAGTTTGTATACAGGGTCGGGCAATCAGCCCCAGCATTTT.